This is a list of T cell receptor beta chains from one sample in a study of CXCR3-negative and CXCR3-positive naive CD8 T cells. TCRdb reprocessed the 5' RACE reads and reports one entry per CDR3 protein, with no DNA. The repertoire shows over 100,000 distinct CDR3 sequences; the top ten hold 0.25% to 0.35%. Sequenced sample: naive CXCR3- CD8+ T cells from blood. The receptors come from a human donor in good health. Some clones in this sample may be carry-over from other donors' samples. The CDR3 runs from the conserved cysteine through the conserved F or W. Each record gives: J gene, V gene, CDR3 protein.

TRBJ2-7 | TRBV7-2 | CASSLDYQGPTYEQYF
TRBJ2-1 | TRBV29-1 | CSVEDYNEQFF
TRBJ2-3 | TRBV7-6 | CASSPHLTGISTDTQYF
TRBJ2-1 | TRBV29-1 | CSVEDDRAENEQFF
TRBJ2-3 | TRBV13 | CASSEASLNTQYF
TRBJ2-2 | TRBV4-3 | CASSQDFTSGGNTGELFF
TRBJ1-6 | TRBV4-3 | CASSQDARTVYNSPLHF
TRBJ2-1 | TRBV7-9 | CASSWRLAGSSYNEQFF
TRBJ2-7 | TRBV5-5 | CASSLTGGPFVEQYF
TRBJ2-7 | TRBV28 | CASSLGTGGPYEQYF
TRBJ2-5 | TRBV12-3/TRBV12-4 | CASSFAANKRTKEETQYF
TRBJ2-1 | TRBV5-1 | CASSLEADLGVSYNEQFF
TRBJ2-1 | TRBV15 | CATSRDLLMGLADSYNEQFF
TRBJ2-2 | TRBV28 | CASSDRGGLDVGGELFF
TRBJ2-7 | TRBV5-4 | CASSPDWSSYEQYF
TRBJ1-5 | TRBV28 | CASDRNNQPQHF
TRBJ1-5 | TRBV2 | CASSASGNSNQPQHF
TRBJ2-3 | TRBV4-1 | CASSQEKQVDNTDTQYF
TRBJ2-2 | TRBV5-1 | CASSGPGLATNTGELFF
TRBJ2-7 | TRBV20-1 | CSASGTEAYEQYF
TRBJ2-1 | TRBV12-3/TRBV12-4 | CASRGGLAEVYDEQFF
TRBJ2-7 | TRBV20-1 | CSASFDSHSYEQYF
TRBJ2-2 | TRBV11-2 | CASSSGRGSLRSGELFF
TRBJ1-4 | TRBV6-5 | CASSYSPPGPGGEKLFF
TRBJ1-2 | TRBV4-3 | CASSPRQDTNYGYTF
TRBJ2-7 | TRBV20-1 | CSAREAGNSYEQYF
TRBJ1-1 | TRBV5-4 | CASSLDRVEAFF
TRBJ1-1 | TRBV6-5 | CASSYALGRIEDEAFF
TRBJ2-3 | TRBV20-1 | CSVEGDRTDTQYF
TRBJ2-2 | TRBV12-3/TRBV12-4 | CASSFLVYTGELFF
TRBJ1-3 | TRBV10-2 | CASSESIYRTSGNTIYF
TRBJ2-7 | TRBV11-2 | CASSVYRGAYEQYF
TRBJ2-1 | TRBV5-6 | CASSRGTGYNEQFF
TRBJ2-5 | TRBV4-1 | CASSQPSGRSKETQYF
TRBJ2-3 | TRBV28 | CASGTLEERGGTDTQYF
TRBJ2-7 | TRBV29-1 | CSVELVGDTYEQYF
TRBJ2-1 | TRBV28 | CASSLVRNEQFF
TRBJ2-2 | TRBV12-3/TRBV12-4 | CASSFGGELFF
TRBJ2-7 | TRBV7-9 | CASSPRGYEQYF
TRBJ1-4 | TRBV6-6 | CASTNIGTGNEKLFF
TRBJ2-7 | TRBV7-9 | CASSLEFGEQYF